Below, one TCR beta chain is given with its context. Its antigen is undetermined. This sample was taken from a study of cytomegalovirus exposure and HLA in healthy donors. About the research overall: As released early, the data held 80 million to 90 million unique TCRs from HLA-typed donors.

Broader study findings: In a later analysis, CMV-associated beta chains were mostly HLA-associated, it appeared. Upon later analysis, HLA-associated TCR beta chains proved more clonally expanded than other, equally common chains.

PCR involved 60 Vbeta and 13 Jbeta primers. Sequencing was performed with immunoSEQ multiplex PCR; in TCRdb, only in-frame clones are kept and a portion is missing. Counted here are 180,000 or so clones, 82% occurring once; the ten biggest clones make up about 1.6%. The germline V gene encodes CDR1 LNHDA and CDR2 SQIVND (reference sequence). This CDR3 is built from 12 residues. The ends were cut back, 11 bases at V and 7 bases at J, with 15 bases in the middle. The chain has TRBV19 and TRBJ1-5; D is perhaps TRBD1 (6 bases). This TCR was recovered from a male donor in good health and CMV-seronegative. The specimen was PBMCs. The CDR3: CAAHTQGQPQHF. CDR3 nucleotides: TGTGCCGCCCACACACAGGGACAGCCCCAGCATTTT. The whole variable domain, filled in from reference TRBV19 and TRBJ1-5, reads DGGITQSPKYLFRKEGQNVTLSCEQNLNHDAMYWYRQDPGQGLRLIYYSQIVNDFQKGDIAEGYSVSREKKESFPLTVTSAQKNPTAFYLCAAHTQGQPQHFGDGTRLSIL.